Listed below are T cell receptor beta chains from one sample, sequenced in a study of cytomegalovirus exposure and HLA in healthy donors. This table comes from immunoSEQ multiplex PCR, and its TCRdb copy is limited to in-frame clones, with some not included. The table lists about 72,000 clones. The source material was PBMCs. Every receptor here comes from a man aged 45-60 years in good health and CMV-seropositive. Each CDR3 is given with its conserved first and last residue. D genes are given only for firm matches.

cdr3_nt cdr3_aa j_call v_call d_call
TGTGCCAGCAGTTTTCTCAGGGGGCTTGGGGGCTACACCTTC CASSFLRGLGGYTF TRBJ1-2 TRBV6-5 TRBD1
TGTGCCAGCACATACAGACAAGAGACCCAGTACTTC CASTYRQETQYF TRBJ2-5 TRBV2 -
TGTGCCAGCAGAACTAGCGGGGGGGCGTATGAGCAGTTCTTC CASRTSGGAYEQFF TRBJ2-1 TRBV2 TRBD2
TGTGCCAGCAGTTACGTAGGGACAGGGGGGTATGGCTACACCTTC CASSYVGTGGYGYTF TRBJ1-2 TRBV6-6 TRBD1
TGTGCCTGGAGTGCGACCCGCCAGGGGAGGGGGTATTCACCCCTCCACTTT CAWSATRQGRGYSPLHF TRBJ1-6 TRBV30 -
TGTGCCAGCAGCCAAGAAAGTTGGAGGTTAAATGAAAAACTGTTTTTT CASSQESWRLNEKLFF TRBJ1-4 TRBV4-2 -
TGTGCCATCAGTGAGAAGAGGACAGACTACTACAATGAGCAGTTCTTC CAISEKRTDYYNEQFF TRBJ2-1 TRBV10-3 -
TGTGCCAGCAGCTTAGAGGGCCCAGGGATCGGGGAGCTGTTTTTT CASSLEGPGIGELFF TRBJ2-2 TRBV7-2 -
TGCAGCGTTGACTCCGGGACAGGGGGCGCTGGGGCCAACGTCCTGACTTTC CSVDSGTGGAGANVLTF TRBJ2-6 TRBV29-1 TRBD1
TGTGCCAGTTACAGGTTCACCTACGAGCAGTACTTC CASYRFTYEQYF TRBJ2-7 TRBV2 -
TGCGCCAGCAGCTTTAGGCAGGGCCGCACAGATACGCAGTATTTT CASSFRQGRTDTQYF TRBJ2-3 TRBV5-1 -
TGTGCCAGCAGCTCGGGACAGGGTAATGAAAAACTGTTTTTT CASSSGQGNEKLFF TRBJ1-4 TRBV5-4 TRBD1
TGTGCCAGCTCACCACCGCAGGGGTCGGCGCAGTACTTC CASSPPQGSAQYF TRBJ2-7 TRBV18 -
TGTGCCAGCAGCGTAGGCTCGGAGGATCAGCCCCAGCATTTT CASSVGSEDQPQHF TRBJ1-5 TRBV9 -
TGTGCCAGCAGCTTGGAGGTTAGCGGGAGCGACGAGCAGTACTTC CASSLEVSGSDEQYF TRBJ2-7 TRBV5-4 TRBD2
TGTGCCAGCAGCTTGACAGATATCCTAGCCAAAAACATTCAGTACTTC CASSLTDILAKNIQYF TRBJ2-4 TRBV6-4 -
TGTGCCACCAGCAGGGGCACAGGGTACGATGGTAATCAGCCCCAGCATTTT CATSRGTGYDGNQPQHF TRBJ1-5 TRBV15 -
TGTGCCATCAGTGATCATCCGGCTGAAGCTTTCTTT CAISDHPAEAFF TRBJ1-1 TRBV10-3 -
TGCGCCAGCAGCTTTGGGGGGACAGGGGGCACTGAAGCTTTCTTT CASSFGGTGGTEAFF TRBJ1-1 TRBV5-1 TRBD1
TGTGCCAGCAGCGCCCGAGGGGGGGTAGAGGCTTTCTTT CASSARGGVEAFF TRBJ1-1 TRBV9 -
TGTGCCAGTAGTCCGGGACAGGGAGCCGGTGAAGCTTTCTTT CASSPGQGAGEAFF TRBJ1-1 TRBV19 TRBD1
TGTGCTAGTGTCGGGCAAGAGACCCAGTACTTC CASVGQETQYF TRBJ2-5 TRBV12-5 -
TGTGCCTGGAGGCCTCCAGGGAGGGACTATGGCTACACCTTC CAWRPPGRDYGYTF TRBJ1-2 TRBV30 -
TGTGCCAGCAGCCGACAGGGCACGAACACCGGGGAGCTGTTTTTT CASSRQGTNTGELFF TRBJ2-2 TRBV2 TRBD1
TGTGCCAGCAGCGCGACTAGCGGGGAAACAGATACGCAGTATTTT CASSATSGETDTQYF TRBJ2-3 TRBV7-3 TRBD2
TGTGCCAGCAGTGAAGGAGGGGGCTTCTCTGGAAACACCATATATTTT CASSEGGGFSGNTIYF TRBJ1-3 TRBV6-1 TRBD1
TGTGCCAGCAGTGCGACAGGGACTGGGGGCTACACCTTC CASSATGTGGYTF TRBJ1-2 TRBV6-5 TRBD1